The rows below give T cell receptor beta chains drawn from one sample of a study of T cell repertoires in cytomegalovirus infection. One entry per CDR3 protein, called by TCRdb with MiXCR from the reads. The data hold roughly 76,000 distinct CDR3 sequences, with roughly 3.7% observed a single time. Sequencing input: PBMCs. The receptors were gathered from a human donor in good health (CMV status not recorded). Some clones in this sample may be carry-over from other donors' samples. The CDR3 runs from the conserved cysteine through the conserved F or W. D genes are given only for firm matches. Clone size, where shown, is once, few, many, or a class for clones that have expanded.

>NA|TRBJ1-5|TRBV7-8|many
TGTGCCAGCAGCTTACTAGGGCGCAATTTGGCCCAGCATTTT
CASSLLGRNLAQHF
>NA|TRBJ1-6|TRBV20-1|many
TGCAGTGCTAGATCCCCGGTGGGGGGGCGATATGGTCCTTCACCCCTCCACTTT
CSARSPVGGRYGPSPLHF
>NA|TRBJ1-1|TRBV6-5|many
TGTGCCAGCAGTTACTCGATCAATATGAACACTGAAGCTTTCTTT
CASSYSINMNTEAFF
>NA|TRBJ2-1|TRBV18|many
TGTGCCAGCTCACCCGACAGACAGAGAGAGCAGTTCTTC
CASSPDRQREQFF
>NA|TRBJ2-2|TRBV5-4|many
TGTGCCAGCAGCTTAAGACAAGCGTCGAACACCGGGGAGCTGTTTTTT
CASSLRQASNTGELFF
>NA|TRBJ1-4|TRBV19|many
TGTGCCAGCGGACCGGGGGCAACTAATGAAAAACTGTTTTTT
CASGPGATNEKLFF
>NA|TRBJ1-1|TRBV29-1|many
TGCAGCGTTGAAGATCGGGGCTTGATTCGACTCATGAACACTGAAGCTTTCTTT
CSVEDRGLIRLMNTEAFF
>NA|TRBJ2-6|TRBV28|many
TGTGCCAGCAGCTATAGCGTTTACAGGCCCAACGTCCTGACTTTC
CASSYSVYRPNVLTF
>NA|TRBJ1-1|TRBV14|many
TGTGCCAGCAGCCAAGACTGGGCTCGGGGGCCCGGGTTGAACACTGAAGCTTTCTTT
CASSQDWARGPGLNTEAFF
>NA|TRBJ1-1|TRBV6-2/TRBV6-3|many
TGTGCCAGCAATAGACCGGGACTGGACACTGAAGCTTTCTTT
CASNRPGLDTEAFF
>NA|TRBJ2-7|TRBV28|many
TGTGCCAGCGAAGCGGACAGAAGAGCCTCCTACGAGCAGTACTTC
CASEADRRASYEQYF
>NA|TRBJ1-1|TRBV6-6|many
TGTGCCAGCAGTTCCGGGAGGGGCACTGAAGCTTTCTTT
CASSSGRGTEAFF
>TRBD1|TRBJ1-5|TRBV28|many
TGTGCCAGCAGTTTAGCGCCGGGACAGGGGGATCAGCCCCAGCATTTT
CASSLAPGQGDQPQHF
>NA|TRBJ1-4|TRBV7-9|many
TGTGCCTGGGGCCGGCAGGGAAATGAAAAACTGTTTTTT
CAWGRQGNEKLFF
>NA|TRBJ2-1|TRBV5-4|NA
TGTGCCAGCAGCTTGGTTCGGGGAGCCTACAATGAGCAGTTCTTC
CASSLVRGAYNEQFF
>NA|TRBJ1-6|TRBV7-2|many
TGTGCCAGCAGCGCCTCAGGGAGCTCCTATAATTCACCCCTCCACTTT
CASSASGSSYNSPLHF
>NA|TRBJ1-6|TRBV7-2|many
TGTGCCAGCAGCTTAGGGCTTAATTCACCCCTCCACTTT
CASSLGLNSPLHF
>NA|TRBJ2-1|TRBV7-2|many
TGTGCCAGCAGCCCCGGACTCAACAATGAGCAGTTCTTC
CASSPGLNNEQFF
>NA|TRBJ1-1|TRBV20-1|many
TGCAGTGCTAGATGGGCAGGGGACACTGAAGCTTTCTTT
CSARWAGDTEAFF
>NA|TRBJ1-2|TRBV4-2|many
TGTGCCAGCAGCCTCATCCAAGCCGGGACAATCTATGGCTACACCTTC
CASSLIQAGTIYGYTF
>NA|TRBJ2-5|TRBV28|many
TGTGCCAGCAGACCCACAGGGCACCGGGGAGGGGAGACCCAGTACTTC
CASRPTGHRGGETQYF
>NA|TRBJ1-6|TRBV7-2|many
TGTGCCAGCAGCTTAAGGGGGGGTCCTGGGACGAATTCACCCCTCCACTTT
CASSLRGGPGTNSPLHF
>NA|TRBJ1-1|TRBV7-2|once
TGTGCCAGCAGCTTAGCCCAGTTGAACACTGAAGCTTTCTTT
CASSLAQLNTEAFF
>NA|TRBJ1-1|TRBV2|many
TGTGCCAGCAGTGACCCGAACACTGAAGCTTTCTTT
CASSDPNTEAFF
>NA|TRBJ1-1|TRBV10-3|many
TGTGCCATCAGTCCGGGGGACACTGAAGCTTTCTTT
CAISPGDTEAFF
>NA|TRBJ1-1|TRBV6-5|many
TGTGCCAGCAGTTGGGTCGAAGGCAGTGAAGCTTTCTTT
CASSWVEGSEAFF
>NA|TRBJ1-1|TRBV30|many
TGTGCCTGGAGTAAGAAGGTGAACACTGAAGCTTTCTTT
CAWSKKVNTEAFF
>TRBD1|TRBJ2-7|TRBV6-1|many
TGTGCCAGCAGTCACTCCGGGACAGGGAGTCGCGAGCAGTACTTC
CASSHSGTGSREQYF
>NA|TRBJ1-1|TRBV6-9|few
TGTGCCAGCGGCACGGCCGTGAACACTGAAGCTTTCTTT
CASGTAVNTEAFF
>TRBD1|TRBJ1-1|TRBV7-6|many
TGTGCCAGCAGCTTAGCGCAGGGGGCGGGTACTGAAGCTTTCTTT
CASSLAQGAGTEAFF
>TRBD2|TRBJ2-1|TRBV7-2|NA
TGTGCCAGCAGCTTCCCTAGCGGGGGGGTTTCTTACAATGAGCAGTTCTTC
CASSFPSGGVSYNEQFF
>NA|TRBJ2-1|TRBV7-6|many
TGTGCCAGCAGCTTGTTAAAGGGGGGGGAGCAGTTCTTC
CASSLLKGGEQFF
>TRBD1|TRBJ1-1|TRBV7-8|many
TGTGCCAGCAGATCCGCTCCAGGGGGCTTTCCCAACACTGAAGCTTTCTTT
CASRSAPGGFPNTEAFF
>NA|TRBJ2-1|TRBV20-1|many
TGCAGTGCTACCGGCAATAACAATGAGCAGTTCTTC
CSATGNNNEQFF
>NA|TRBJ2-1|TRBV5-4|many
TGTGCCAGCAGCTTGGGGGGAGTCGGGGATGAGCAGTTCTTC
CASSLGGVGDEQFF
>NA|TRBJ1-5|TRBV20-1|many
TGCAGTGCTAGAGTTTCGGACGGCAACAATCAGCCCCAGCATTTT
CSARVSDGNNQPQHF
>TRBD1|TRBJ1-2|TRBV7-6|many
TGTGCCAGCAGCTCCCTAGGGGACAGGGATAACTATGGCTACACCTTC
CASSSLGDRDNYGYTF